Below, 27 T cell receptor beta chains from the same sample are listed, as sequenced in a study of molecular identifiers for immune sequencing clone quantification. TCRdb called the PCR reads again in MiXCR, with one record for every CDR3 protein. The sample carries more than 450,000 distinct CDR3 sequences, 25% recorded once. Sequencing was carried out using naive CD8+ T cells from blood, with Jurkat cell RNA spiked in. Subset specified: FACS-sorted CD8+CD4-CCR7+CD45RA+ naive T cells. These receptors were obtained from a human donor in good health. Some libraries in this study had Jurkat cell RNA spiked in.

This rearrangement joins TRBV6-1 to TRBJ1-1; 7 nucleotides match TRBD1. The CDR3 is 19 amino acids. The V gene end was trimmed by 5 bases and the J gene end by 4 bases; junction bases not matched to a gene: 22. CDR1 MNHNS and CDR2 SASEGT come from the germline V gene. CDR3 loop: CASSQEVRQGVLGRTEAFF. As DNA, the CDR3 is TGTGCCAGCAGTCAAGAGGTTAGACAGGGTGTTTTAGGACGCACTGAAGCTTTCTTT.

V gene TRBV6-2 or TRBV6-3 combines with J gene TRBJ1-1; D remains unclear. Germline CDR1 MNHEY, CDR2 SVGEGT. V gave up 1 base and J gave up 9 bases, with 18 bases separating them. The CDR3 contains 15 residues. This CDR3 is CASSYLGFGRTKAFF. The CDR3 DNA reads TGTGCCAGCAGTTACTTGGGCTTTGGGAGGACTAAAGCTTTCTTT.

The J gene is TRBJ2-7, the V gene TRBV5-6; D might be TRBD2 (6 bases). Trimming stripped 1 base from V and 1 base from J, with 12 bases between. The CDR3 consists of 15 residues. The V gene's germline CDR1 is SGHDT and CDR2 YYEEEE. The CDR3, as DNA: TGTGCCAGCAGCTTGAGGGTAGCGGTGTCCTACGAGCAGTACTTC. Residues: CASSLRVAVSYEQYF.

CDR3 nucleotides: TGTGCCAGCAGTTACGCAGCGGGGGCCTACAATGAGCAGTTCTTC. Translating gives CASSYAAGAYNEQFF. This chain joins TRBV27 and TRBJ2-1, with 8 positions matching TRBD2. The CDR3 contains 15 residues. Trimming at V came to 4 bases and at J to 2 bases, leaving 4 bases not matched to a gene. CDR1 MNHEY and CDR2 SMNVEV come from the germline V gene (reference sequence).

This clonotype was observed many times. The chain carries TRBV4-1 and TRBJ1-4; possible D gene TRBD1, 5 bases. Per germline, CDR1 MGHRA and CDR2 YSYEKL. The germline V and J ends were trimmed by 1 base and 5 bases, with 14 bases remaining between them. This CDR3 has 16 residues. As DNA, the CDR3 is TGCGCCAGCAGCCAAGCACAGACAGATTTGAATGAAAAACTGTTTTTT. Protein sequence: CASSQAQTDLNEKLFF.

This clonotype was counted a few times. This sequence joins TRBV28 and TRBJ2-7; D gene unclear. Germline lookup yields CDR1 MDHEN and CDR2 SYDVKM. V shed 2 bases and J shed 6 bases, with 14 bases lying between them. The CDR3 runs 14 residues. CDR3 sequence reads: CASSLPGYLGEQYF. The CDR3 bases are TGTGCCAGCAGTTTACCTGGCTACCTTGGCGAGCAGTACTTC. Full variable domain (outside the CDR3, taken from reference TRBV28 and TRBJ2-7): DVKVTQSSRYLVKRTGEKVFLECVQDMDHENMFWYRQDPGLGLRLIYFSYDVKMKEKGDIPEGYSVSREKKERFSLILESASTNQTSMYLCASSLPGYLGEQYFGPGTRLTVT.

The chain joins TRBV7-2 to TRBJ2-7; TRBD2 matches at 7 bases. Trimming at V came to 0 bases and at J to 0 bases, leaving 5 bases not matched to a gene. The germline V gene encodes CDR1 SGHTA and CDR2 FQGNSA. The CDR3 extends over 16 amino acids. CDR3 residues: CASSLARGLSSYEQYF. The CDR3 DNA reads TGTGCCAGCAGCTTAGCGCGGGGGTTGAGCTCCTACGAGCAGTACTTC.

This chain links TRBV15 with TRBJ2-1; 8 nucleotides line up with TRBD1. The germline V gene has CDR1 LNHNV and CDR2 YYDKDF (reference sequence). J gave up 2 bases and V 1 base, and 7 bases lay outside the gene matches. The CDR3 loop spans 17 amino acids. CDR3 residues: CATSRGVGQGTYNEQFF. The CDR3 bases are TGTGCCACCAGCAGAGGCGTAGGACAGGGCACCTACAATGAGCAGTTCTTC.

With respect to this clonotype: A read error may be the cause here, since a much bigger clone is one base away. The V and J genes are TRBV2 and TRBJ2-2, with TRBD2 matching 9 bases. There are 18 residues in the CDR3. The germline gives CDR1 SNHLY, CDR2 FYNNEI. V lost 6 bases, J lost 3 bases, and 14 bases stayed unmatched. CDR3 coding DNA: TGTGCCAGCAGAAAAGCCGACCCAGCGGGGGGTTACACCGGGGAGCTGTTTTTT. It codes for CASRKADPAGGYTGELFF.

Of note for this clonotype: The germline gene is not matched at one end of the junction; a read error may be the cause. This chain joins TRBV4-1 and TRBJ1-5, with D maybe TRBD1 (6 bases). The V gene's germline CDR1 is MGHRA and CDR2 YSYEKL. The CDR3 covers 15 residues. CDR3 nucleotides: TGCGCCAGCAGCAAGGGGGAACCCAGCAATCCGCCCCCGCATTTT. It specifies CASSKGEPSNPPPHF.

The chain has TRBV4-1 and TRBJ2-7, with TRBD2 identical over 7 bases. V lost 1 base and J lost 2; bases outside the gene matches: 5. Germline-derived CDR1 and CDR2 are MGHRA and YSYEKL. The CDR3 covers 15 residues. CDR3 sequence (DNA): TGCGCCAGCAGCCAAGGACTAGCCCTAGCCTACGAGCAGTACTTC. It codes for CASSQGLALAYEQYF.

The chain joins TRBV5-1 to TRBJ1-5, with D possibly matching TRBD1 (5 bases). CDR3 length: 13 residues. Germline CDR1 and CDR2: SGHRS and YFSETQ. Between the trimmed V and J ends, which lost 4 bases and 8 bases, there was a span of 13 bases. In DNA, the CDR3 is TGCGCCAGCAGCCCGCCAGGGCCGGAGCCCCAGCATTTT. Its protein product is CASSPPGPEPQHF.

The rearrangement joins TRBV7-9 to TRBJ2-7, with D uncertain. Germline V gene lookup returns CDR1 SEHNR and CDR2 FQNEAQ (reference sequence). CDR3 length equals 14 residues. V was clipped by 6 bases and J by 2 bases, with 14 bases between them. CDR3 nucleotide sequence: TGTGCCAGCAGTATTAAGGCCATCCCCTACGAGCAGTACTTC. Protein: CASSIKAIPYEQYF.

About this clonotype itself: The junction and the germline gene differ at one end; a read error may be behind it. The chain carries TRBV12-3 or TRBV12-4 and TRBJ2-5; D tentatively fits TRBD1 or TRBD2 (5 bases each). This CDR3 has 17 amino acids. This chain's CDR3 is CASGLATRGLSGSTQYF. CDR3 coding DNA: TGTGCCAGCGGTTTAGCTACGAGGGGCCTATCGGGGTCGACCCAGTACTTC.

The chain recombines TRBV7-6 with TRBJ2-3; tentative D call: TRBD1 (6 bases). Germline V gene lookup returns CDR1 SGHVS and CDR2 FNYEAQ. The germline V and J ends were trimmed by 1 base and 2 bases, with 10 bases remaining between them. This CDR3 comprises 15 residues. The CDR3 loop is CASSLGDTDTDTQYF. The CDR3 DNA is TGTGCCAGCAGCTTAGGGGACACGGACACAGATACGCAGTATTTT. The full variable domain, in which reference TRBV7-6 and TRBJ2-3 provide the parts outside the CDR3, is GAGVSQSPRYKVTKRGQDVALRCDPISGHVSLYWYRQALGQGPEFLTYFNYEAQQDKSGLPNDRFSAERPEGSISTLTIQRTEQRDSAMYRCASSLGDTDTDTQYFGPGTRLTVL.

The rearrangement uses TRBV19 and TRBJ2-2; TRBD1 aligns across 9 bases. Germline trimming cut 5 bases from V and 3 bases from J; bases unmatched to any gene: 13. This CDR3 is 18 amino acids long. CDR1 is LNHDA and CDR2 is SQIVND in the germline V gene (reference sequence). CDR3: CASSGGTGIFSDTGELFF. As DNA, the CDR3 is TGTGCCAGTAGTGGCGGGACAGGGATATTTTCAGACACCGGGGAGCTGTTTTTT.

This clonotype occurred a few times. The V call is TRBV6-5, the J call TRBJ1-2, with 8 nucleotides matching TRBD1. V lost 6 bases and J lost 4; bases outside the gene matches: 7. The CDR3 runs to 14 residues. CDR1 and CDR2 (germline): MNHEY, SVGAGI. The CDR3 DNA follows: TGTGCCAGCAGCCCGGACAGGGTAGTCTATGGCTACACCTTC. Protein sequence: CASSPDRVVYGYTF.

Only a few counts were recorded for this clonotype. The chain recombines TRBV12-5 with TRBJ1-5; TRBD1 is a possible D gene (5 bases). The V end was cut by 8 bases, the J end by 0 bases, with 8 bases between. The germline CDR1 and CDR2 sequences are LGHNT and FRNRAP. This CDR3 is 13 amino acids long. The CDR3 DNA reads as TGTGCTAGTTGGGGGTATAGCAATCAGCCCCAGCATTTT. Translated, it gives CASWGYSNQPQHF.

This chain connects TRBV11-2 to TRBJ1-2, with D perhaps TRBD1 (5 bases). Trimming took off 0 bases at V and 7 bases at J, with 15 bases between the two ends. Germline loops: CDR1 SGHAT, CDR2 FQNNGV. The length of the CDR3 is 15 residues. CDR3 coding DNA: TGTGCCAGCAGCTTAGAGGGCTGGCGGGGGATTGGCTACACCTTC. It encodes CASSLEGWRGIGYTF.

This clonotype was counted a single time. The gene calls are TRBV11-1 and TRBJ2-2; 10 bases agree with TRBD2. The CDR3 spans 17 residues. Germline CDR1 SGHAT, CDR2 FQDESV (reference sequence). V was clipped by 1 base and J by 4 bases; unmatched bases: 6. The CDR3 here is CASSLVGTSESTGELFF. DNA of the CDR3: TGTGCCAGCAGCTTAGTAGGGACTAGCGAAAGCACCGGGGAGCTGTTTTTT.

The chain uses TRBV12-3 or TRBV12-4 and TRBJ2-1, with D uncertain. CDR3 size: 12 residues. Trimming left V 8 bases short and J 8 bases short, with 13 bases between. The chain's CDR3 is CASGEIVYEQFF. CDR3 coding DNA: TGTGCCAGCGGAGAAATAGTTTATGAGCAGTTCTTC.

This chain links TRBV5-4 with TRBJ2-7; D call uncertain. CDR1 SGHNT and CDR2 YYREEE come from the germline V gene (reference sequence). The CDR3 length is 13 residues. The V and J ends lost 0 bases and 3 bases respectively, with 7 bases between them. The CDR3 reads CASSLGPIYEQYF. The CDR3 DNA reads TGTGCCAGCAGCTTGGGCCCCATCTACGAGCAGTACTTC.

CDR3 DNA: TGTGCCAGTACCGTGACAGGGAACAATCAGCCCCAGCATTTT. It encodes CASTVTGNNQPQHF. This chain uses TRBV19 with TRBJ1-5; 7 positions agree with TRBD1. The length of the CDR3 is 14 residues. Trimming took 7 bases from V and 3 from J; bases not matched to a gene: 6. Germline V gene sequence: CDR1 LNHDA, CDR2 SQIVND (reference sequence). The full variable domain, its missing parts supplied by reference TRBV19 and TRBJ1-5, is DGGITQSPKYLFRKEGQNVTLSCEQNLNHDAMYWYRQDPGQGLRLIYYSQIVNDFQKGDIAEGYSVSREKKESFPLTVTSAQKNPTAFYLCASTVTGNNQPQHFGDGTRLSIL.

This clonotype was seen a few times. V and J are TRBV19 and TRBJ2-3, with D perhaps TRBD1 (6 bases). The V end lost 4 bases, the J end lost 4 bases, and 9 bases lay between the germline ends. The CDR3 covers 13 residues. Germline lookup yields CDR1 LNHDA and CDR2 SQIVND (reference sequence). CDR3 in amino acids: CASSRTDPDTQYF. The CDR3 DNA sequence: TGTGCCAGTAGTAGGACAGACCCAGATACGCAGTATTTT. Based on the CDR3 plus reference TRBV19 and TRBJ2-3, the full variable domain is DGGITQSPKYLFRKEGQNVTLSCEQNLNHDAMYWYRQDPGQGLRLIYYSQIVNDFQKGDIAEGYSVSREKKESFPLTVTSAQKNPTAFYLCASSRTDPDTQYFGPGTRLTVL.

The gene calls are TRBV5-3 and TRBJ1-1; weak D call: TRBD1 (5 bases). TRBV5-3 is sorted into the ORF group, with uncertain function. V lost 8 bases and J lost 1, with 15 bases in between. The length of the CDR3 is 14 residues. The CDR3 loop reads CASSPVGGNTEAFF. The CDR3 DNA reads TGTGCCAGCAGCCCGGTGGGGGGGAACACTGAAGCTTTCTTT.

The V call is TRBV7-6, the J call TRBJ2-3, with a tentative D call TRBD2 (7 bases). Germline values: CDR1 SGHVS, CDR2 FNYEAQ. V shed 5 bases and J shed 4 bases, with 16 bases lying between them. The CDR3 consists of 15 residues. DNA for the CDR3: TGTGCCAGCAGCCCGGGTAGGGGGGGGCCAGATACGCAGTATTTT. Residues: CASSPGRGGPDTQYF.

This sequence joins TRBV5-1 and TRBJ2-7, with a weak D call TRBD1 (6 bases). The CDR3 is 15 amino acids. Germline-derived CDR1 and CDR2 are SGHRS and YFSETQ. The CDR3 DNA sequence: TGCGCCAGCAGCGTGGAGACAGGCCGTACCTACGAGCCGCACGTC. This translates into CASSVETGRTYEPHV.